The rows below give T cell receptor beta chains drawn from one sample of a study of blood T cell repertoires in COVID-19. Clones were sequenced by immunoSEQ multiplex PCR, and TCRdb holds only the in-frame ones, with some missing. The sample shows under 100,000 clones, about 90% of them seen only once. Sequenced input: peripheral blood. These receptors were collected from a human donor in a cohort sampled during active COVID-19. CDR3s leave out the opening cysteine and the closing phenylalanine or tryptophan. Each record gives: CDR3 length, clone size, V gene, CDR3 protein. A clone size is listed for some rows: how often the clone was seen (once, few, many), or a class if it is expanded.

12 | . | TRBV7-9 | ASRSGHYSYEQY
14 | . | TRBV21-1 | ASSTLTGRNTGELF
12 | . | TRBV12-5 | ASGLGDSHNEQF
13 | . | TRBV28 | ASSPQGVVSDEQF
14 | . | TRBV18 | ASSPGPGQMNTEAF
11 | . | TRBV5-1 | ASSWGGTGELF
15 | . | TRBV19 | ATLGRELLGSNQPQH
11 | . | TRBV30 | AWMTGQNTEAF
12 | . | TRBV2 | ASSGGTGDYEQY
16 | once | TRBV19 | ASSRNTPGTALSYEQY
11 | . | TRBV19 | ASSRDRGDGYT
13 | . | TRBV11-2 | ASSYSGGGDYEQY
11 | once | TRBV5-1 | ASSFDSNYGYT
12 | . | TRBV5-1 | ASSSTGDTGELF
11 | . | TRBV7-8 | ASSPGNTGELF
18 | . | TRBV7-3 | ASSLSPTSGSEGDTGELF
12 | . | TRBV28 | ASSRLAGRETQY
13 | . | TRBV28 | ASSFPVGTGVHDT
10 | . | TRBV7-8 | ASSPRVGGYT
12 | . | TRBV10-2 | ASRPGRGNTEAF
10 | . | TRBV7-9 | ASSLEGQPQH
12 | once | TRBV28 | ASSLRLDNEKLF
12 | . | TRBV28 | ASSHGQGAGGYT
15 | . | TRBV19 | ASSIESGGNMNTEAF
12 | few | TRBV28 | ATSRTGYPDTQY
12 | . | TRBV19 | ASRRREGPDTQY
14 | . | TRBV28 | ASSLLLVSSYNEQF
15 | . | TRBV2 | ASSVGQGAAGANVLT
13 | . | TRBV5-1 | ASSLMGEGNQPQH
13 | once | TRBV7-9 | ASSLRRTATDTQY
16 | . | TRBV15 | ATSRPDGLVLNSNEQF
11 | . | TRBV7-8 | ASSLAREQPQH
12 | once | TRBV29-1 | SVSGWEDTGELF
15 | . | TRBV3-1/TRBV3-2 | ASSPQGFDSGANVLT
12 | once | TRBV5-1 | ASSFRDYDGTQY
11 | . | TRBV5-5 | ASSLGVNTEAF
13 | . | TRBV19 | ASSIRLGGTDTQY
12 | . | TRBV5-5 | ASGSSGNTGELF
15 | . | TRBV4-2 | ASSQETGSSGANVLT
10 | . | TRBV29-1 | SATANTGELF
15 | . | TRBV19 | ASSRPGDSSFGNTIY
13 | few | TRBV11-2 | ASSLASGPGYEQY